These T cell receptor beta chains were read from a single sample in a study of T cells in Graves' hyperthyroidism and ophthalmopathy. TCRdb itself ran the multiplex PCR reads through MiXCR, one entry per CDR3 protein. This sample yields approximately 510,000 distinct CDR3 sequences, of which around 21% are seen a single time; around 27% belongs to the top ten. The sequencing sample was made of blood. The receptors were sampled from a man aged 18-30 years with Graves' hyperthyroidism. Each CDR3 is given with its conserved first and last residue. D genes are given only for firm matches. The size field is filled for only some rows; it gives once, few, many or a size class.

TRBJ1-2,many,TRBD1,TRBV11-2,CASSPRGQGVYGYTF,TGTGCCAGCAGCCCTAGGGGACAGGGGGTCTATGGCTACACCTTC
TRBJ1-5,NA,NA,TRBV27,CASSFSHQIKPQHF,TGTGCCAGCAGTTTTTCCCACCAAATCAAACCCCAGCATTTT
TRBJ1-1,many,NA,TRBV27,CASSWGRNTEAFF,TGTGCCAGCAGTTGGGGTAGGAACACTGAAGCTTTCTTT
TRBJ2-3,NA,TRBD2,TRBV2,CASSGVRGSTDTQYF,TGTGCCAGCAGTGGCGTGCGGGGGAGCACAGATACGCAGTATTTT
TRBJ2-6,NA,TRBD1,TRBV4-1,CASSPSQGAHGANVLTF,TGCGCCAGCAGCCCCTCTCAGGGGGCGCATGGGGCCAACGTCCTGACTTTC
TRBJ2-7,many,NA,TRBV7-6,CASSIGAPGTSYEQYF,TGTGCCAGCAGCATAGGGGCTCCGGGGACCTCCTACGAGCAGTACTTC
TRBJ1-3,NA,NA,TRBV12-3/TRBV12-4,CASSLPGSSGNTIYF,TGTGCCAGCAGTTTGCCGGGAAGCTCTGGAAACACCATATATTTT
TRBJ1-5,many,NA,TRBV28,CASSLLVGQNGQPQHF,TGTGCCAGCAGTTTATTGGTAGGACAAAATGGGCAGCCCCAGCATTTT
TRBJ2-5,NA,TRBD2,TRBV2,CASSGLAGGIQETQYF,TGTGCCAGCAGTGGGCTAGCGGGAGGTATCCAAGAGACCCAGTACTTC
TRBJ1-3,many,NA,TRBV10-3,CAISEAGDTIYF,TGTGCCATCAGTGAGGCTGGGGACACCATATATTTT
TRBJ1-1,many,NA,TRBV6-1,CASAGRRLTEAFF,TGTGCCAGCGCCGGGCGTCGGCTCACTGAAGCTTTCTTT